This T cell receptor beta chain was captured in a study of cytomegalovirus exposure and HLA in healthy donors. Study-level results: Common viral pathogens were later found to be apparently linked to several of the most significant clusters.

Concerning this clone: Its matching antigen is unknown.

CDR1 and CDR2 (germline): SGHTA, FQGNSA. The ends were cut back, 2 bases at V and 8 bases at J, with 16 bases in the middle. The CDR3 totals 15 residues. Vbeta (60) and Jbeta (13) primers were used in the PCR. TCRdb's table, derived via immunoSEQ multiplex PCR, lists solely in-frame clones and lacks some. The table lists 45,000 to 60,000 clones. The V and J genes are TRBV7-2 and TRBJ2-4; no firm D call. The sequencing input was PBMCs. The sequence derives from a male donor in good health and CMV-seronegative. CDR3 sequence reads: CASSLMPVLADIQYF. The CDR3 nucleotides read TGTGCCAGCAGCTTAATGCCAGTTTTGGCGGACATTCAGTACTTC.